This TCR beta chain originates from a study of T cell responses to AZD1222 COVID-19 vaccine (dated by TCRdb to 2020 to 2023). Some background on the complete study: A total of approximately 240 trial participants underwent TCR sequencing, of whom about 210 had received two doses of AZD1222 and approximately 26 had received two doses of the MenACWY control vaccine. Trial participants were enrolled by age into 18-55, 56-69 and 70-plus year subgroups, with roughly 150, 30 and 60 TCR-sequenced participants respectively.

Regarding this clone: Its recognized antigen is unknown. One base away there is no much larger clone; base qualities are not given.

Study-wide conclusions, independent of this receptor: In the small 56-69-year group, the increase in depth fell short of significance, most likely because of low power. Vaccine-associated CD4 TCRs spanned the whole spike protein, with dominant responses in regions 160-218 and 743-854. No day 14 peak-response samples were available, so repertoires were characterized only after the peak T cell response. After two AZD1222 doses, spike-specific TCR breadth and depth were significantly higher than at day 0 and than in MenACWY recipients. Only five to seven AZD1222 recipients were SARS-CoV-2 seropositive at baseline, limiting conclusions about previously exposed vaccinees. Participants were mostly white British and included more females than males, and it was suggested by the authors that clonal diversity may have been underestimated. Reportedly, close to half of the unique spike-specific TCRs recognized epitopes lying outside the regions that are mutated in the B.1.351 and B.1.1.7 variants.

Trimming removed 10 bases from V and 4 bases from J; the gene matches leave 7 bases unexplained. The CDR3 numbers 15 residues from cysteine through phenylalanine. The kept DNA is CDR3 alone, 45 bases in frame from the first base. The germline V gene (reference sequence) gives CDR1 as SGHNT and CDR2 as YYREEE. This specimen's time point label, interpreted: about 28 days (+/-7) after the second vaccine dose. The sample's treatment or condition, from its label and the paper: meningococcal conjugate vaccine given as trial control. Vaccinee samples came from UK trials COV001 and COV002, including a single-blind randomized controlled phase 2/3 trial of AZD1222 (ChAdOx1 nCoV-19) in healthy adults. Trial participant PBMC samples were collected at day 0 and day 28 after the second dose for TCRbeta chain sequencing. The CDR3 regions of human TCRbeta chains were analyzed by immunosequencing. Concerning the study's data processing: Repertoire TCRs were matched against a reference library of SARS-CoV-2-specific TCRs generated with the MIRA antigen-specificity platform. Breadth meant the fraction of unique TCRs that were SARS-CoV-2-associated, whereas depth meant the fraction of total T cells that were SARS-CoV-2-associated. Using the MIRA data, every spike-specific TCR was mapped to the spike region that the TCR reacted to and assigned to either a CD4 or a CD8 class. Log10-transformed breadth and depth values were compared by one-way ANOVA with Sidak's multiple comparisons tests. TCRdb took this table from immuneACCESS and kept in-frame rearrangements with V and J called. Such tables lack part of the clones; where checked against another copy, unresolved V genes explain under half of the gap, and the rest is unexplained. V, J and clone size reflect that table, while D and trimming were determined from the DNA. For this sample the table gives about 180,000 clones, of which roughly 93% were detected only once. Around 1% of the sample lies in the top ten.

Sequencing used peripheral blood, obtained 28 days after the second dose of the MenACWY control vaccine. The sequence came from an adult who received the MenACWY meningococcal vaccine as a control. The rearrangement joined TRBV5-4 to TRBJ2-5; 16 bases in the junction line up with TRBD2. The CDR3 protein sequence reads: CAQGTSGGARETQYF. The DNA is TGTGCCCAAGGGACTAGCGGGGGGGCAAGAGAGACCCAGTACTTC.